This TCR beta chain was retrieved from a study of beta chain features in type 1 diabetes (dated by TCRdb to 2016 to 2019). With regard to the full study: Mean age, gender distribution, total cell number and subset yield did not differ between patients and healthy donors. The study compared the TCRB repertoires of sorted circulating CD4+ T cell subsets in recently diagnosed type 1 diabetes patients with those in matched healthy donors. Whereas all 30 or so donors provided naive and central memory subsets, regulatory and stem cell-like memory subsets were isolated from just 8 patients and roughly 8 healthy donors. Across all samples, approximately 100 million sorted cells were examined, and cell number per subset correlated strongly with RNA yield.

Each donor gave one peripheral blood draw, roughly 110 mL on average, collected into heparinised tubes. Naive, central memory, regulatory and stem cell-like memory CD4+ T cells were sorted on a BD FACSAria II using a panel including CD45RO, CCR7, CD25, CD127, CD95 and CD27. Purity was above 95% for every sorted population. PBMCs were isolated immediately by Lymphoprep density gradient centrifugation and stained directly without culture. To minimize batch effects, samples were stained and sorted in pairs, one healthy donor with one patient per experiment. Remarks on this clone: Its antigen has not been determined. No much larger clonotype is one base removed from it; base qualities were not supplied.

Results the study describes overall, beyond this receptor: HLA sub-analyses involved small numbers of individuals, so any influence of HLA type on TCRB rearrangement remained unresolved. Naive, central memory and regulatory TCRB repertoires appeared more similar among patients than among healthy donors. In all four CD4+ subsets, TCRB CDR3 length was moderately but significantly shorter in type 1 diabetes patients. Shorter templates might have been favored by PCR, but patient and control samples were amplified and corrected together, so both groups would have been affected equally by any skew. Fewer insertions and more nucleotide deletions at VDJ recombination sites were observed in patients with type 1 diabetes, implying thymic rearrangement abnormalities. Because cDNA was sequenced instead of genomic DNA, highly expressing activated cells could be over-represented, though the groups showed no difference in activation or CD3 levels.

The entire amount of isolated RNA was reverse transcribed using the High Capacity cDNA Reverse Transcription Kit, so the sequenced TCRB transcripts were expressed ones. Naive, central memory and regulatory T cell samples underwent deep immunoSEQ sequencing, averaging about 3.3 million total reads per sample. Sorted cells were lysed in RLT buffer and RNA was extracted with DNase-treated RNeasy Micro or Mini kits, depending on cell number. To prevent cross-contamination, each cell subset was processed individually, whereas patient and healthy donor samples were processed jointly. Using the immunoSEQ multiplex PCR, TCRB sequences were amplified from cDNA into 87-bp fragments spanning the CDR3 region. Sequencing of the amplicons was done on the Illumina HiSeq platform. The original methods were these. PCR bias was computationally corrected using synthetic template baselines, reads within Hamming distance 2 were collapsed, and singletons that could not be merged were discarded. By aligning reads against IMGT, V, D and J genes, CDR3 length, and insertions or deletions at six rearrangement sites were assigned. Within each subset, clonotype counts were normalized to the number of sorted cells before true diversity and Gini coefficients were calculated with the tcR R package. The overlap coefficient, calculated on TCRB nucleotide sequences, was used to quantify repertoire sharing. Out-of-frame TCRB sequences from naive cells were analyzed as a proxy for the pre-selection repertoire. The immuneACCESS repertoire file appears here via TCRdb, limited to in-frame rearrangements. These files lack a portion of the clones; in checked studies, under half of the deficit traces to unresolved V genes, and the cause of the others is not known. The V and J calls and clone size come from that table; D and trimming were worked out from the DNA. Present in this sample are about 740,000 clones, roughly 13% of which were seen just once. Roughly 0.022% of the sample is held by the ten biggest clonotypes.

The sample comprised naive CD4+ T cells from blood. The cell subset or site label corresponds to: true naive CD4+ T cells. The clonotype was recovered from a man between 18 and 29 years old with type 1 diabetes.

The CDR3 has the sequence CASSLWGAYGYTF. Read as DNA, the sequence is TGTGCCAGCAGTCTATGGGGGGCGTATGGCTACACCTTC. The chain is encoded by TRBV25-1 joined to TRBJ1-2; the D gene is perhaps TRBD1, from 6 matching bases. The CDR3 contains 13 residues, cysteine and phenylalanine counted. Left in the record is the CDR3 DNA by itself, 39 bases read in frame from the first base. Cut back by 5 bases and 5 bases, the V and J ends lie 12 bases apart. Based on the germline V gene, the CDR1 and CDR2 sequences are MGHDK and SYGVNS.